These 22 T cell receptor beta chains originate from one sample sequenced in a study of blood T cell repertoires in COVID-19. Profiling relied on immunoSEQ multiplex PCR, and the TCRdb table lists in-frame clones only, not all of them. The data hold 55,000 to 85,000 clones, with around 80% observed a single time. The sample taken for sequencing was peripheral blood. Every receptor here comes from a man in his fifties or sixties with active or convalescent COVID-19.

The V gene is TRBV10-1, the J gene TRBJ2-7; D is perhaps TRBD2 (6 bases). With 8 bases removed from V and 7 bases from J, the gap between germline ends came to 18 bases. CDR1 and CDR2 (germline): WNHNN, SYGVQD (reference sequence). The CDR3 contains 13 residues. This CDR3 reads CASSLGGPQEQYF. CDR3 in DNA: TGCGCCAGCTCACTGGGGGGACCACAGGAGCAGTACTTC.

V is TRBV11-1 and J is TRBJ2-7, with D possibly being TRBD2 (5 bases). V was clipped by 5 bases and J by 4 bases, with 12 bases between them. This CDR3 has 13 residues. Looked up from germline, CDR1 is SGHAT and CDR2 is FQDESV (reference sequence). The CDR3 region has the DNA TGTGCCAGCAGCCCCCGCCGCGGGTACGAGCAGTACTTC. This sequence encodes CASSPRRGYEQYF. The variable domain in full, completed from reference TRBV11-1 and TRBJ2-7, reads EAEVAQSPRYKITEKSQAVAFWCDPISGHATLYWYRQILGQGPELLVQFQDESVVDDSQLPKDRFSAERLKGVDSTLKIQPAELGDSAMYLCASSPRRGYEQYFGPGTRLTVT.

The chain combines TRBV9 with TRBJ2-1; 8 nucleotides match TRBD2. Unmatched junction bases numbered 6, after V lost 4 bases and J lost 0 bases. This CDR3 comprises 16 residues. Germline V CDR1 and CDR2: SGDLS, YYNGEE. The CDR3 DNA follows: TGTGCCAGCAGCAGCAATCTAGCGGGCTCCTACAATGAGCAGTTCTTC. Its protein product is CASSSNLAGSYNEQFF.

The V gene is TRBV7-2, the J gene TRBJ1-1; possibly TRBD1 for D (5 bases). The V gene lost 1 base and the J gene lost 5 bases, with 14 bases spanning the gap. Germline-derived CDR1 and CDR2 are SGHTA and FQGNSA. The CDR3 is made up of 15 amino acids. The CDR3 is CASSLVGQGMTEAFF. The DNA of the CDR3 is TGTGCCAGCAGCTTAGTTGGCCAGGGAATGACTGAAGCTTTCTTT.

The sample holds a few counts of this clone. This rearrangement joins TRBV5-4 to TRBJ2-1; TRBD1 agrees at 10 bases. Trimming removed 0 bases from V and 2 bases from J; junction bases left unmatched: 8. The V gene's germline CDR1 is SGHNT and CDR2 YYREEE (reference sequence). The CDR3 spans 18 residues. The CDR3 loop is CASSLGAKTGGPYNEQFF. The DNA of the CDR3 is TGTGCCAGCAGCTTGGGCGCTAAGACAGGGGGCCCCTACAATGAGCAGTTCTTC.

This rearrangement joins TRBV19 to TRBJ1-1; TRBD1 aligns across 10 bases. Trimming removed 5 bases from V and 1 base from J; junction bases left unmatched: 4. The CDR3 has 15 amino acids. Germline CDR1 reads LNHDA; CDR2 reads SQIVND (reference sequence). As DNA, the CDR3 is TGTGCCAGTAGTGACGGACAGGGGGGGAACACTGAAGCTTTCTTT. Protein product: CASSDGQGGNTEAFF.

The chain has TRBV18 and TRBJ2-7, with TRBD1 matching 9 bases. Germline lookup yields CDR1 KGHSH and CDR2 LQKENI. J was trimmed by 3 bases and V by 4 bases; bases with no gene match: 4. The length of the CDR3 is 14 residues. The CDR3 spells CASSQDRGHYEQYF. In nucleotides, the CDR3 is TGTGCCAGCTCACAGGACAGGGGCCACTACGAGCAGTACTTC.

In its sample, this clone was seen a few times. The chain joins TRBV4-1 to TRBJ1-4; 8 bases line up with TRBD1. J lost 8 bases, V lost 4 bases, and 9 bases had no gene match. The V gene's germline CDR1 is MGHRA and CDR2 YSYEKL. The CDR3 sequence is 15 residues long. Written as DNA, the CDR3 is TGCGCCAGCAGCCTAGACAGGGGCAGGTCAGAAAAACTGTTTTTT. The encoded protein is CASSLDRGRSEKLFF.

V is TRBV28 and J is TRBJ1-2; 9 nucleotides match TRBD1. J was trimmed by 5 bases and V by 5 bases; bases with no gene match: 9. The CDR3 sequence is 15 residues long. Germline V lookup: CDR1 MDHEN, CDR2 SYDVKM. CDR3 amino acids: CASSPGDREGYGYTF. DNA of the CDR3: TGTGCCAGCAGTCCGGGGGACAGGGAAGGGTATGGCTACACCTTC.

The chain is built from TRBV6-5 and TRBJ1-2; D possibly corresponds to TRBD1 (6 bases). V shed 6 bases and J shed 2 bases, with 10 bases lying between them. Germline V gene lookup returns CDR1 MNHEY and CDR2 SVGAGI. The CDR3 spans 13 residues. CDR3 coding DNA: TGTGCCAGCAGGAAGACAGGCAACTATGGCTACACCTTC. Translated: CASRKTGNYGYTF.

The J gene is TRBJ1-1, the V gene TRBV5-4; D is possibly TRBD1 (6 bases). The germline V gene encodes CDR1 SGHNT and CDR2 YYREEE (reference sequence). V lost 3 bases, J lost 3 bases, and 15 bases lay in between. The CDR3 covers 15 residues. The CDR3 region is CASSSLGEGDTEAFF. The CDR3 DNA reads TGTGCCAGCAGCTCCCTGGGGGAGGGGGACACTGAAGCTTTCTTT.

The V gene is TRBV11-2, the J gene TRBJ1-2, with a possible D match to TRBD1 (5 bases). V was trimmed by 5 bases and J by 0 bases, leaving 16 bases between them. The CDR3 has 16 residues. Germline V gene data show CDR1 as SGHAT and CDR2 as FQNNGV. The CDR3 is CASSGYRGKANYGYTF. DNA for the CDR3: TGTGCCAGCAGCGGCTATCGGGGGAAAGCTAACTATGGCTACACCTTC.

The chain combines TRBV30 with TRBJ2-7; TRBD2 agrees at 10 bases. Unmatched junction bases numbered 11, after V lost 0 bases and J lost 3 bases. The length of the CDR3 is 17 residues. CDR1 and CDR2 from the germline V gene are GTSNPN and SVGIG (reference sequence). CDR3 DNA sequence: TGTGCCTGGAGTGTAAGGAGGAGGGGACTAGCGATCTACGAGCAGTACTTC. Its translation is CAWSVRRRGLAIYEQYF.

The chain couples TRBV11-2 to TRBJ2-1; D not resolved. The CDR3 runs 14 residues. The germline CDR1 and CDR2 sequences are SGHAT and FQNNGV. The ends were cut back, 2 bases at V and 7 bases at J, with 12 bases in the middle. The CDR3 nucleotides are TGTGCCAGCAGCTTACTCCTCCGGTGGAATGAGCAGTTCTTC. This codes for CASSLLLRWNEQFF.

The chain employs TRBV5-1 and TRBJ2-4; possible D gene TRBD2, 6 bases. Trimming cost V 4 bases and J 6 bases, with 23 bases left between them. The CDR3 extends over 17 amino acids. The germline V gene encodes CDR1 SGHRS and CDR2 YFSETQ. CDR3 coding DNA: TGCGCCAGCAGCCTACAGGCACAGCTTAGCGGTGGAAACATTCAGTACTTC. It yields the protein CASSLQAQLSGGNIQYF.

The genes are TRBV20-1 and TRBJ1-2; maybe TRBD1 (5 bases). Germline assignment: CDR1 DFQATT and CDR2 SNEGSKA (reference sequence). The CDR3 loop spans 11 amino acids. CDR3 in amino acids: CGGRIDYGYTF. CDR3 in DNA: TGCGGGGGGAGGATTGACTATGGCTACACCTTC.

The gene calls are TRBV4-3 and TRBJ2-3, with D maybe TRBD1 (6 bases). CDR1 LGHNA and CDR2 YSLEER come from the germline V gene. Trimming shortened V by 4 bases and J by 4 bases, and 12 bases separated the two germline ends. The CDR3 contains 14 residues. This CDR3 reads CASSLRGDADTQYF. CDR3 DNA: TGCGCCAGCAGCCTCAGGGGAGACGCAGATACGCAGTATTTT.

The genes are TRBV6-1 and TRBJ1-1; TRBD1 is a possible D gene (5 bases). The germline V gene encodes CDR1 MNHNS and CDR2 SASEGT. The CDR3 runs 14 residues. V lost 0 bases to trimming and J lost 4 bases, with 9 bases between them. The CDR3 sequence: CASSEAQGSTEAFF. The CDR3 DNA reads as TGTGCCAGCAGTGAAGCGCAGGGAAGCACTGAAGCTTTCTTT.

This chain links TRBV2 with TRBJ1-6; TRBD1 matches at 9 bases. Trimming cost V 4 bases and J 10 bases; bases outside gene matches: 8. CDR1 is SNHLY and CDR2 is FYNNEI in the germline V gene. The CDR3 totals 15 residues. CDR3 bases: TGTGCCAGCAGTGGGGACAGGGTTCTCGGGTCACCCCTCCACTTT. Translation: CASSGDRVLGSPLHF.

This chain joins TRBV11-2 and TRBJ1-1; weak D call: TRBD1 (5 bases). The V end was cut by 5 bases, the J end by 0 bases, with 13 bases between. This CDR3 has 15 amino acids. Per germline, CDR1 SGHAT and CDR2 FQNNGV. Written as DNA, the CDR3 is TGTGCCAGCAGCCTTCATGGGGCCATGAACACTGAAGCTTTCTTT. Amino acids: CASSLHGAMNTEAFF.

The J gene is TRBJ2-7, the V gene TRBV4-1, with TRBD1 matching 7 bases. The CDR3 is 14 residues long. Losses at the gene ends were 5 bases for V and 9 bases for J; bases not matched to a gene: 13. Germline V lookup: CDR1 MGHRA, CDR2 YSYEKL. CDR3 amino acids: CASSGDRPLSGQYF. For the CDR3, the DNA is TGCGCCAGCAGCGGGGACAGACCCCTTTCTGGGCAGTACTTC.

The chain has TRBV24-1 and TRBJ2-1; 8 bases are a match to TRBD1. This CDR3 comprises 15 residues. CDR1 is KGHDR, CDR2 SFDVKD, per germline. J gave up 4 bases and V 4 bases, and 5 bases lay outside the gene matches. The chain's CDR3 is CATSEGTGFYNEQFF. The CDR3 coding sequence is TGTGCCACCAGTGAAGGGACAGGTTTTTACAATGAGCAGTTCTTC.